The clone carrying this TCR beta chain was counted once. The antigen remains undetermined. The sample originates from a study of CD4 T cells in relation to SARS-CoV-2 and coronaviruses. The study, taken as a whole, reports: Crossreactive clones expanded significantly less to SARS-CoV-2 than monoreactive clones.

The CDR3 length is 14 residues. The V gene lost 5 bases and the J gene lost 11 bases, with 21 bases spanning the gap. Germline loops: CDR1 MDHEN, CDR2 SYDVKM. Before the COVID-19 pandemic, during about 2011-2019, CD4+ T cells were taken from unexposed donors. Assay: immunoSEQ multiplex PCR; the TCRdb copy retains only in-frame clones and omits some. The table records some 64,000 clones, about 94% of them present only once. J is TRBJ1-1 and V is TRBV28; no clear D gene. The sample comprised naive CD4+ T cells from PBMCs. The subset was: naive CD4+ T cells isolated by negative enrichment. The clonotype originates from a human donor in good health. The CDR3 protein is CASSPAWVNAQAFF. In DNA, the CDR3 is TGTGCCAGCAGTCCAGCGTGGGTAAACGCTCAGGCTTTCTTT. Complete variable domain (other parts from reference TRBV28 and TRBJ1-1): DVKVTQSSRYLVKRTGEKVFLECVQDMDHENMFWYRQDPGLGLRLIYFSYDVKMKEKGDIPEGYSVSREKKERFSLILESASTNQTSMYLCASSPAWVNAQAFFGQGTRLTVV.